This TCR beta chain was identified in a study of blood T cells in healthy people across ages. The sample holds a few counts of this clonotype. Its antigen remains unknown. Study conclusions and caveats: While age rose, TCR beta diversity per million T cells dropped in a roughly linear way.

CDR1 and CDR2 (germline): LNHDA, SQIVND (reference sequence). The CDR3 contains 16 residues. The V gene end was trimmed by 5 bases and the J gene end by 4 bases; junction bases not matched to a gene: 8. PCR was performed a second time for about 6 to 11 cycles using a sample-barcoded 5' primer and a J-beta primer mix. Every cDNA molecule bore a tag from a template-switch adaptor containing 12 random nucleotides. TCRdb independently ran MiXCR on the 5' RACE reads; one entry per CDR3 protein. This sample has roughly 900,000 distinct CDR3 sequences, with 29% found just once. Sequences were obtained from blood. The source of this sequence is a woman older than 75 in good health. This rearrangement joins TRBV19 to TRBJ1-2, with 12 bases identical to TRBD1. The CDR3 region is CASSSGTGGFSYGYTF. Written as DNA, the CDR3 is TGTGCCAGTAGTTCCGGGACAGGGGGCTTCAGCTATGGCTACACCTTC.